This T cell receptor beta chain is from a study of shared clonotypes between healthy human individuals. Study conclusions and caveats: Non-shared clonotypes were found to have lower generation probabilities than the clonotypes that were shared by all four of the sorted-subset donors.

Genomic DNA of every subset was divided equally among multiple immunoSEQ plates. The assay was immunoSEQ multiplex PCR, and TCRdb's table has in-frame clones only and misses some. The sample consists of around 600,000 clones, 85% to 95% of them appearing once. Germline-derived CDR1 and CDR2 are KGHSH and LQKENI. The V end was cut by 5 bases, the J end by 1 base, with 6 bases between. The CDR3 is 13 residues long. Selected positively for CCR7 and CD45RO-negative, naive CD8 cells excluded terminally differentiated effector memory CD45RA+ cells. About this clone: No antigen is known for it.

This clonotype was obtained from a woman aged 25 to 39 in good health. Sequenced sample: naive CD8+ T cells sorted from blood. The rearrangement joins TRBV18 to TRBJ2-1; D gene ambiguous. The CDR3 DNA is TGTGCCAGCTCATCAAAGTCCTACAATGAGCAGTTCTTC. Translation gives CASSSKSYNEQFF.